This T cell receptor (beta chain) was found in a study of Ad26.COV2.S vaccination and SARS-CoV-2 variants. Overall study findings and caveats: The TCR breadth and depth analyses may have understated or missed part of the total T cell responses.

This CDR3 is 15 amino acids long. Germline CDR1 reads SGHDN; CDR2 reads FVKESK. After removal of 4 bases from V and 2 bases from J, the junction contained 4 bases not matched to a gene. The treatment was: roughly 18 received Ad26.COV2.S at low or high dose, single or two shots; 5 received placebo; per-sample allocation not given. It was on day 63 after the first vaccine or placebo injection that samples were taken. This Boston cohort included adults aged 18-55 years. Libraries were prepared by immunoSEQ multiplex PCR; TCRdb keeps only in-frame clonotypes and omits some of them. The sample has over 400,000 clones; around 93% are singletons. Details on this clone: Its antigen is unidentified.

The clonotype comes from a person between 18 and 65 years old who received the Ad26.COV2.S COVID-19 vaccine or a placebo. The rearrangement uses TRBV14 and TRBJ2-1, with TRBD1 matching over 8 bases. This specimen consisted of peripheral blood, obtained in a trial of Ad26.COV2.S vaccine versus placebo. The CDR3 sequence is CASSLGQGTYNEQFF. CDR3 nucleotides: TGTGCCAGCAGCCTCGGACAGGGAACCTACAATGAGCAGTTCTTC.